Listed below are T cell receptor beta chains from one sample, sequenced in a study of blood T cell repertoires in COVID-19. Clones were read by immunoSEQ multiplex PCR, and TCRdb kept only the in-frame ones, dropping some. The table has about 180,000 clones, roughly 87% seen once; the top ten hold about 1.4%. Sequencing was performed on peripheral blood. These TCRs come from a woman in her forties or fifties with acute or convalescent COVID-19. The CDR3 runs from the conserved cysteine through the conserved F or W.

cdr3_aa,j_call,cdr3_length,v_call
CASSSQGTRTYEAFF,TRBJ1-1,15,TRBV27
CASGLGQRLGYGYTF,TRBJ1-2,15,TRBV12-5
CAISVVSGANVLTF,TRBJ2-6,14,TRBV10-3
CASSVGTLNTGELFF,TRBJ2-2,15,TRBV27
CASSLGIGQGYYNEQFF,TRBJ2-1,17,TRBV27
CASSVLTFQGNEQFF,TRBJ2-1,15,TRBV10-2
CASSSYTDTQYF,TRBJ2-3,12,TRBV7-2
CASRLAGVNEQFF,TRBJ2-1,13,TRBV19
CASSYSDFGTEAFF,TRBJ1-1,14,TRBV6-5
CASSQVGGSHEKLFF,TRBJ1-4,15,TRBV4-2
CASSSVAGAAYNEQFF,TRBJ2-1,16,TRBV5-1
CASSPGGDTEAFF,TRBJ1-1,13,TRBV25-1
CAWAGGQDNQPQHF,TRBJ1-5,14,TRBV30
CASSPSWTSRSSYNEQFF,TRBJ2-1,18,TRBV2
CASSDRQGTIGTGELFF,TRBJ2-2,17,TRBV25-1
CASSPSPYEQYF,TRBJ2-7,12,TRBV9
CASSLARGEMNTGELFF,TRBJ2-2,17,TRBV5-1
CASSVGAPGELFF,TRBJ2-2,13,TRBV9
CASSQEGGQGPYSNQPQHF,TRBJ1-5,19,TRBV4-1
CASSGIHSGTSYPNEQFF,TRBJ2-1,18,TRBV9
CASSQRQAYGYTF,TRBJ1-2,13,TRBV14
CASSLGLAYEQYF,TRBJ2-7,13,TRBV7-9